One sample yielded the 6 T cell receptor beta chains listed below, sequenced in a study of Graves' ophthalmopathy and Graves' hyperthyroidism (dated by TCRdb to between 2018 and 2020). Sequencing took place on an Illumina HiSeq 2000. TCR beta CDR3 regions were amplified from RNA transcripts for repertoire sequencing. A first-round RT-PCR used HTBI primers with the Qiagen OneStep RT-PCR kit, followed by a second-round multiplex PCR, size selection and purification. TCRdb reran the public reads through fastp at Q25 and MiXCR, keeping productive beta chains. CDR3 protein duplicates are merged, each entry listing the most common genes and DNA. This sample has 600,000 to 650,000 distinct CDR3 sequences in its table, and approximately 22% of those were observed once. The ten largest clones capture about 6.6% of the sample. Sequencing used peripheral blood. Every receptor here comes from a young woman with stable Graves' hyperthyroidism. Some clones in this sample may be carry-over from other donors' samples. Donor details come from another sample of the same person, matched by shared clones.

This clonotype was detected a few times. J is TRBJ1-2 and V is TRBV7-2, with no clear D. Trimming stripped 5 bases from V and 4 bases from J, with 11 bases between. This CDR3 has 13 amino acids. Germline CDR1 SGHTA, CDR2 FQGNSA. CDR3 coding DNA: TGTGCCAGCAGCCCCCAGTACGCCTATGGCTACACCTTC. This sequence encodes CASSPQYAYGYTF. Full variable domain (remainder filled in from reference TRBV7-2 and TRBJ1-2): GAGVSQSPSNKVTEKGKDVELRCDPISGHTALYWYRQSLGQGLEFLIYFQGNSAPDKSGLPSDRFSAERTGGSVSTLTIQRTQQEDSAVYLCASSPQYAYGYTFGSGTRLTVV.

This clonotype was seen many times. V usage is TRBV5-1 and J usage is TRBJ2-7, with 8 bases lining up with TRBD1. Trimming at V came to 7 bases and at J to 5 bases, leaving 11 bases not matched to a gene. The CDR3 totals 14 residues. Germline CDR1 is SGHRS and CDR2 is YFSETQ. The CDR3 is CASGLQGVKDEQYF. The CDR3 nucleotides read TGCGCCAGCGGGCTACAGGGGGTTAAGGACGAGCAGTACTTC.

This clonotype was found many times. The chain has TRBV6-1 and TRBJ2-7, with 8 nucleotides matching TRBD1. CDR1 and CDR2 from the germline V gene are MNHNS and SASEGT. The CDR3 covers 14 residues. The V and J ends lost 7 bases and 1 base, in that order; junction bases with no gene match: 6. The CDR3 region is CASTITGGSYEQYF. The CDR3 DNA follows: TGTGCCAGCACCATCACAGGGGGGTCCTACGAGCAGTACTTC.

This clonotype was picked up many times. One end of the junction fails to match germline, which may point to a read error. The chain joins TRBV12-3 or TRBV12-4 to TRBJ1-5, with TRBD1 matching over 7 bases. The CDR3 sequence is 11 residues long. The CDR3 sequence is CASSNRDSGDF. CDR3 in DNA: TGTGCCAGCAGCAACCGGGACAGCGGGGATTTT.

There are many counts of this clonotype. The chain couples TRBV27 to TRBJ2-7, with D perhaps given as TRBD1 or TRBD2 (5 bases each). The CDR3 consists of 15 residues. V lost 3 bases, J lost 2 bases, and 14 bases lay in between. CDR1 and CDR2 (germline): MNHEY, SMNVEV (reference sequence). The CDR3 protein is CASSFRGDYTYEQYF. DNA for the CDR3: TGTGCCAGCAGTTTTAGGGGAGATTACACCTACGAGCAGTACTTC.

This clonotype was observed a single time. One end of the junction is discordant with germline, which a read error may explain. The genes are TRBV12-5 and TRBJ1-2; D uncertain. The V gene's germline CDR1 is LGHNT and CDR2 FRNRAP. The CDR3 sequence is 13 residues long. The CDR3 sequence is CASVPIGNYGYTF. Here the CDR3 DNA reads TGTGCTAGTGTCCCGATAGGGAACTATGGTTACACCTTC.